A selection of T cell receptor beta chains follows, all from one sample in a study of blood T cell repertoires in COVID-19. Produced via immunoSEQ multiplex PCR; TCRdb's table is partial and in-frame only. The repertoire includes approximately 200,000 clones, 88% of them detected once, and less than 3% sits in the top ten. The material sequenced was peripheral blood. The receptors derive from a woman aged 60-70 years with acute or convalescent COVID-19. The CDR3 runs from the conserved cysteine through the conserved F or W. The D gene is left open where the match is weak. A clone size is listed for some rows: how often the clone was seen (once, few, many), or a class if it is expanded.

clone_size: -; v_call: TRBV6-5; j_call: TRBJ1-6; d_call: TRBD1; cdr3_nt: TGTGCCATACGGACAGGGTCCCATAATTCACCCCTCCACTTT; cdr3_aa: CAIRTGSHNSPLHF
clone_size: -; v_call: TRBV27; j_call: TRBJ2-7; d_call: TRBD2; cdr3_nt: TGTGCCAGCAGTTTAAGGGGCGGGCTAGCGGGGGCCCTCTCAGGCGAGCAGTACTTC; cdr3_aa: CASSLRGGLAGALSGEQYF
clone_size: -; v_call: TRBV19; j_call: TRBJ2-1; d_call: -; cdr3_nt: TGTGCCAGTAGTTTCGCGTACAATGAGCAGTTCTTC; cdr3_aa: CASSFAYNEQFF
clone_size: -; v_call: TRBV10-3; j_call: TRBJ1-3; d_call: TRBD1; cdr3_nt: TGTGCCATCAGGCGGATGACAGGGGGCGCAGGCCTTTCTGGAAACACCATATATTTT; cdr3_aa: CAIRRMTGGAGLSGNTIYF
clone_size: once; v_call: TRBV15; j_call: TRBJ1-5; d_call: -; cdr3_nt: TGTGCCACCAGCAGAGATTCGAGACGGGGGTACAATCAGCCCCAGCATTTT; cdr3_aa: CATSRDSRRGYNQPQHF
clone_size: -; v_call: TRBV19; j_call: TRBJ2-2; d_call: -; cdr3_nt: TGTGCCAGTAGTCCGGGACTCCGCACCGGGGAGCTGTTTTTT; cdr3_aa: CASSPGLRTGELFF
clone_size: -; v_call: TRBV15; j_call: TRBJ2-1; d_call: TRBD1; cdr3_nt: TGTGCCACCAGCAGAGTACGGGACAGGGCCTACAATGAGCAGTTCTTC; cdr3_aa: CATSRVRDRAYNEQFF
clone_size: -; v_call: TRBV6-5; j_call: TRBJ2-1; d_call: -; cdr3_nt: TGTGCCAGCATAAGAGCGGGCGCCAATGAGCAGTTCTTC; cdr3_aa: CASIRAGANEQFF
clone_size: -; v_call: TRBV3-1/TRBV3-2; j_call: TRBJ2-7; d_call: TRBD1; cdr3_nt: TGTGCCAGCAGCCACCTCGACAGGGGAGCCTACGAGCAGTACTTC; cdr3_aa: CASSHLDRGAYEQYF
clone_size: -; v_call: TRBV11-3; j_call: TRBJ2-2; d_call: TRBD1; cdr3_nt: TGTGCCAGCAGCTATGGGACAGGGGGCTTCGGGGAGCTGTTTTTT; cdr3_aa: CASSYGTGGFGELFF
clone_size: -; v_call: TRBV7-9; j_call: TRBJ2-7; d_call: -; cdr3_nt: TGTGCCAGCAGCTCGAAACAGGGTACCAGGAACTACGAGCAGTACTTC; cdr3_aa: CASSSKQGTRNYEQYF
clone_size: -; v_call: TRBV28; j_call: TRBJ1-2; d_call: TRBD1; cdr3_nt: TGTGCCAGCATAAACGCCGGGACAGGGGGAGACCTCTATGGCTACACCTTC; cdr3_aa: CASINAGTGGDLYGYTF
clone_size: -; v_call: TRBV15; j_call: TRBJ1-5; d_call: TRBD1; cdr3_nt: TGTGCCACCAGCGGGGGACAGGGCCTCAATCAGCCCCAGCATTTT; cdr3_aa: CATSGGQGLNQPQHF
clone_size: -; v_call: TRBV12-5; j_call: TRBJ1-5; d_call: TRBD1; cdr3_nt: TGTGCTAGTGGTTTGTACAGGGGGCTCGGTCAGCCCCAGCATTTT; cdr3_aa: CASGLYRGLGQPQHF
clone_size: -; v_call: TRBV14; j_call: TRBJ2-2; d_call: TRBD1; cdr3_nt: TGTGCCAGCAGCCGCCACGGGACAGTTGGTCCCGGGGAGCTGTTTTTT; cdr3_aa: CASSRHGTVGPGELFF
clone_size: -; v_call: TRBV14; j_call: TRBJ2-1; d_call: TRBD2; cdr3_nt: TGTGCCAGCAGCCAAGTCGGGGGGAAGGGCCCCTACAATGAGCAGTTCTTC; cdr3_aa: CASSQVGGKGPYNEQFF
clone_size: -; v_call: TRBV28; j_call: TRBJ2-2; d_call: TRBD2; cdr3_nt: TGTGCCAGCAGAGGAGCGGGAGGGCCGATGAACACCGGGGAGCTGTTTTTT; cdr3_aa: CASRGAGGPMNTGELFF
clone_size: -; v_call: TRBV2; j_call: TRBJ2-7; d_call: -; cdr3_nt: TGTGCCAGCAGGGAACAGGGATACGAGCAGTACTTC; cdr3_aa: CASREQGYEQYF
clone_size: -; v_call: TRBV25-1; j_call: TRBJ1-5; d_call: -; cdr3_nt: TGTGCCAGCAGTGCCACAGGCGTTCAGCCCCAGCATTTT; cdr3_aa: CASSATGVQPQHF
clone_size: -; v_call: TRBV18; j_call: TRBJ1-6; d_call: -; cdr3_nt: TGTGCCAGCTCGATGGACAGAACCTATAATTCACCCCTCCACTTT; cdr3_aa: CASSMDRTYNSPLHF
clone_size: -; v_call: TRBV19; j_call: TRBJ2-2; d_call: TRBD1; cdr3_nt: TGTGCCAGTAGCGTGGACAGGGCCACCGGGGAGCTGTTTTTT; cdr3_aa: CASSVDRATGELFF
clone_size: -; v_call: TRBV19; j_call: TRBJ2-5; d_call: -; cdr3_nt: TGTGCCAGTACCACGACCCTGGGAGGGACCCAGTACTTC; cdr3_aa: CASTTTLGGTQYF
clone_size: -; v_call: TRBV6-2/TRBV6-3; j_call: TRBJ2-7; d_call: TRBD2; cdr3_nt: TGTGCCAGCAGCCCCCCACTATGGCGGGGGGGCCGAAACTCCTACGAGCAGTACTTC; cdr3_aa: CASSPPLWRGGRNSYEQYF
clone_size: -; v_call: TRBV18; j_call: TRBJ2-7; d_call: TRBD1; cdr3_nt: TGTGCCAGCTCACCACCTTACAGGGGGCTCTCAACTTACGAGCAGTACTTC; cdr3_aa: CASSPPYRGLSTYEQYF
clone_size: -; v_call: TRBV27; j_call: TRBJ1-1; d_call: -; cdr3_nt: TGTGCCAGCAGTTTATTGGGGGCAGAAACTGAAGCTTTCTTT; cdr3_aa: CASSLLGAETEAFF
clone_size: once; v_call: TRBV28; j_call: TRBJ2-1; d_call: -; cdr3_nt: TGTGCCAGCAGTTTTCAGTGGAATGAGCAGTTCTTC; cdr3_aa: CASSFQWNEQFF
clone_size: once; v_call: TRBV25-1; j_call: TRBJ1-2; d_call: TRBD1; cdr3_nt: TGTGCCAGCAGTGCCCGGGACAGACACACCTTC; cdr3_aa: CASSARDRHTF
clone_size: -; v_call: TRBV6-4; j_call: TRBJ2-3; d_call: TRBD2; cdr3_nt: TGTGCCAGCAGTGAGGTTAGCGGGAACACAGATACGCAGTATTTT; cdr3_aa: CASSEVSGNTDTQYF
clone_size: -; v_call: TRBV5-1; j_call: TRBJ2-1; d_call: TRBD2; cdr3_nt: TGCGCCAGCAGCAATGGACTAGCGGGAGCAGCCTACAATGAGCAGTTCTTC; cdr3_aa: CASSNGLAGAAYNEQFF
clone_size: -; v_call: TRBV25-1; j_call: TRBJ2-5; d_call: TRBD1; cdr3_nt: TGTGCCAGCAGTGATTCCGGGACAGGGCCGCAAGAGACCCAGTACTTC; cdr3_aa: CASSDSGTGPQETQYF
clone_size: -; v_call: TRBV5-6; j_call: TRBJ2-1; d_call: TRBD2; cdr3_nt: TGTGCCAGCAGCCCCGGGACTAGCGGGGGGAGTAAGCAGTTCTTC; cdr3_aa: CASSPGTSGGSKQFF
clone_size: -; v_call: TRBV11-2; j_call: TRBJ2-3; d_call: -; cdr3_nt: TGTGCCAGCAGCCAGGGGTGGTTGTTCACAGATACGCAGTATTTT; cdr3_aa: CASSQGWLFTDTQYF
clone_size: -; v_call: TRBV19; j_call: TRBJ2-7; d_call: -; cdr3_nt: TGTGCCAGTAGTACAGGGGTCTACGAGCAGTACTTC; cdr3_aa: CASSTGVYEQYF
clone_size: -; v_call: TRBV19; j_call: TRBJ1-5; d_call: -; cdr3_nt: TGTGCCAGTAGTATTCAACGGGGCAATCAGCCCCAGCATTTT; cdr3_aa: CASSIQRGNQPQHF
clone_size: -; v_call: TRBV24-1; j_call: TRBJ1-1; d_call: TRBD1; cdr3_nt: TGTGCCACCAAAGAGACAGGGGAGGGCACTGAAGCTTTCTTT; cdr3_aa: CATKETGEGTEAFF
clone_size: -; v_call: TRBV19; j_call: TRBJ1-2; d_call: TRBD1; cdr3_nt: TGTGCCAGTAGCCGACAGGGGACAGGGGGCTACACCTTC; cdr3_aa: CASSRQGTGGYTF
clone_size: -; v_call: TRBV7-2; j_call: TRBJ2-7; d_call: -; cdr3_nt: TGTGCCAGCAGCGCCCGGACACAACCCTACGAGCAGTACTTC; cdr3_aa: CASSARTQPYEQYF
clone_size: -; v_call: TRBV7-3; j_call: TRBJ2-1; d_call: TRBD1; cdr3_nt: TGTGCCAGCAGCTTATTAGGACAGGGGTCAATCAATGAGCAGTTCTTC; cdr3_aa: CASSLLGQGSINEQFF
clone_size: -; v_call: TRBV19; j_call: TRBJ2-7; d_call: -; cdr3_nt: TGTGCCAGTAGCCTAAGCGACAGGTACAACGAGCAGTACTTC; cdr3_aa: CASSLSDRYNEQYF
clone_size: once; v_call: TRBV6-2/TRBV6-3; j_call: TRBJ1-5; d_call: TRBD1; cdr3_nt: TGTGCCAGCAGCCCCGACAGGGGTAGCAATCAGCCCCAGCATTTT; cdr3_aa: CASSPDRGSNQPQHF
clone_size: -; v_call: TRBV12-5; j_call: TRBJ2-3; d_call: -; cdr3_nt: TGTGCTAGTGGTCAGGGACTTGCCACAGATACGCAGTATTTT; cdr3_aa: CASGQGLATDTQYF
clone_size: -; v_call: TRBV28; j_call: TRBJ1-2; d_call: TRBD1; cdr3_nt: TGTGCCAGCAGTTTGTTGGGACAGGGGCGCTATGGCTACACCTTC; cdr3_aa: CASSLLGQGRYGYTF
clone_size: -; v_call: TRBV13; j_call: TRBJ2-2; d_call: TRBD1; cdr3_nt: TGTGCCAGCAGCCCCCCGAGGGGGACAGGGCAAACCGGGGAGCTGTTTTTT; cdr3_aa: CASSPPRGTGQTGELFF
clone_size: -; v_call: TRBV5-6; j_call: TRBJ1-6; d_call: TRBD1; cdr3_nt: TGTGCCAGCAGCTGGGGGTGGCAGGGGGGTTCACCCCTCCACTTT; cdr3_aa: CASSWGWQGGSPLHF
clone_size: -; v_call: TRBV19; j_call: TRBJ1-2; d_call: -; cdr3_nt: TGTGCCAGTAGTATCGGGGGGAGAGACTATGGCTACACCTTC; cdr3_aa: CASSIGGRDYGYTF
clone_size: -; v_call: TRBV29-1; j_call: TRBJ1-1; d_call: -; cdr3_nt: TGCAGCCCCCGGCGGGGGCTCACTGAAGCTTTCTTT; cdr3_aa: CSPRRGLTEAFF
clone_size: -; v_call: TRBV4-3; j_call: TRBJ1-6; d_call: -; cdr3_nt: TGCGCCAGCAGCCAGAGCGGGACGGCGAATTCACCCCTCCACTTT; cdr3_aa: CASSQSGTANSPLHF
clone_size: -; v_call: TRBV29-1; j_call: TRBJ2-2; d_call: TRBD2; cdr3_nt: TGCAGCGTTGTAGGACTAGCGAACACCGGGGAGCTGTTTTTT; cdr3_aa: CSVVGLANTGELFF
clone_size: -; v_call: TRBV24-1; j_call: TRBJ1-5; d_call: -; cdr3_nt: TGTGCCACCAGTGATTTGCAAGGTGGGGCGGGGGACCAGCCCCAGCATTTT; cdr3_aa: CATSDLQGGAGDQPQHF
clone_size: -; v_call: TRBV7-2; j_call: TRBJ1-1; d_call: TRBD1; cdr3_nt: TGTGCCAGCAGCGGCAGGGGGCTGAACACTGAAGCTTTCTTT; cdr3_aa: CASSGRGLNTEAFF
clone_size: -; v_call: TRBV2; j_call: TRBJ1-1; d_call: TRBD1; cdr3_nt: TGTGCCAGCAACGGACAGGGGCTGAACACTGAAGCTTTCTTT; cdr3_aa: CASNGQGLNTEAFF
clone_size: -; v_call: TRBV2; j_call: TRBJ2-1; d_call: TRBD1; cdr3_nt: TGTGCCAGCAGCCACGACAGGGGCCTATACAATGAGCAGTTCTTC; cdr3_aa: CASSHDRGLYNEQFF
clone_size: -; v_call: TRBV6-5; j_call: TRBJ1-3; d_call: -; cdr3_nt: TGTGCCAGCAGTTACTCCCAGGCTACCTCTGGAAACACCATATATTTT; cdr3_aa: CASSYSQATSGNTIYF
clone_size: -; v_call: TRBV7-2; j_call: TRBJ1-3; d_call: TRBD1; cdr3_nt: TGTGCCAGCAGCTTTTCGGACAGGGCTGGAAACACCATATATTTT; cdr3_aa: CASSFSDRAGNTIYF
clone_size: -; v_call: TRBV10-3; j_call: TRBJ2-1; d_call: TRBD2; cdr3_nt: TGTGCCATCAGTCCCGGGACTAGCGGGCGGATGGACCAGTTCTTC; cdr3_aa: CAISPGTSGRMDQFF
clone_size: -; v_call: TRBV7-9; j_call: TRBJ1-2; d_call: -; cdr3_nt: TGTGCCAGCACTCCCGAGGTGACTAACTATGGCTACACCTTC; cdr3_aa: CASTPEVTNYGYTF
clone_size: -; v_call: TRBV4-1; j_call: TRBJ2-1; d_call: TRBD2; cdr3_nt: TGCGCCAGCAGCCAAGATCCTCCCCCGGGACTAGTCAGTGAGCAGTTCTTC; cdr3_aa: CASSQDPPPGLVSEQFF
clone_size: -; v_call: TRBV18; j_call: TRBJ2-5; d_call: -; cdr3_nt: TGTGCCAGCTCACTAGTCCGAGGACTCCGGGGAAACCAAGAGACCCAGTACTTC; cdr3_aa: CASSLVRGLRGNQETQYF
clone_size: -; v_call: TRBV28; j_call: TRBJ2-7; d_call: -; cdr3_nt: TGTGCCAGCGCGCGATTCTACGAGCAGTACTTC; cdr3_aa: CASARFYEQYF